This T cell receptor beta chain stems from a study of blood T cells in healthy people across ages. Findings of the study overall: Among long-lived donors, naive CD4+ cells were more numerous and diversity higher than in aged donors. While age rose, TCR beta diversity per million T cells dropped in a roughly linear way.

A sample-barcoded 5' primer and a J-beta primer mix were used in a second PCR of roughly 7 to 11 cycles. TCRdb processed the 5' RACE reads anew with MiXCR; each CDR3 protein has one entry. The top ten hold around 8% of the sample, which has more than 1,400,000 distinct CDR3 sequences, roughly 40% seen once. To note about this clonotype: Its specificity is unknown.

PBMCs numbering at least 6.5 million were isolated per sample. Each sample yielded at least 5.5 micrograms of PBMC total RNA. The clonotype originates from a woman in her late teens or twenties in good health. The specimen sequenced was blood.

The CDR3: CASSRMGTGWDNEQFF. The CDR3 bases are TGCGCCAGCAGCCGGATGGGGACAGGGTGGGACAATGAGCAGTTCTTC. This chain joins TRBV5-1 and TRBJ2-1; 9 bases agree with TRBD1. The trim removed 4 bases at V and 5 bases at J, leaving 10 bases unmatched. Germline CDR1 and CDR2: SGHRS and YFSETQ. The CDR3 is 16 amino acids.